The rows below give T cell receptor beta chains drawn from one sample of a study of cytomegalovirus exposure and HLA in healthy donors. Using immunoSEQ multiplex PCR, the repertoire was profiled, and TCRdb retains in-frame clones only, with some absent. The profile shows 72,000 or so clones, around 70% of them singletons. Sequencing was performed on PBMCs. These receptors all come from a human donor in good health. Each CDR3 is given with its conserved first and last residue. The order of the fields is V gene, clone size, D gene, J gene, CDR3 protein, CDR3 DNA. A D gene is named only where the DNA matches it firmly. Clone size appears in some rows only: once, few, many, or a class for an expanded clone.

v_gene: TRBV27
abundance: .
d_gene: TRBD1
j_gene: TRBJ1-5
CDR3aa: CASSLGTGGQPQHF
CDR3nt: TGTGCCAGCAGTCTAGGGACAGGGGGTCAGCCCCAGCATTTT

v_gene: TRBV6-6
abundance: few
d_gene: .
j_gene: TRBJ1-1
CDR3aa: CASIHQGTEAFF
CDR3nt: TGTGCCAGCATTCACCAGGGAACTGAAGCTTTCTTT

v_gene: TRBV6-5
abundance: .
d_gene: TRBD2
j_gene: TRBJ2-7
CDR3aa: CASQQGLAAYEQYF
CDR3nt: TGTGCCAGCCAACAGGGACTAGCGGCCTACGAGCAGTACTTC

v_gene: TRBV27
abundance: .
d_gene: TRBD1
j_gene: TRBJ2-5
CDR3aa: CASSSNRGLETQYF
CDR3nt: TGTGCCAGCAGTTCGAACAGGGGGCTGGAGACCCAGTACTTC

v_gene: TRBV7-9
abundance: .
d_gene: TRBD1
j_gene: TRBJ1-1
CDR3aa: CASSSSGGTEAFF
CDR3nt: TGTGCCAGCAGCTCATCAGGGGGCACTGAAGCTTTCTTT

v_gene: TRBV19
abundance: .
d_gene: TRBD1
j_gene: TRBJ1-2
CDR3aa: CASSTRRQGSDGYTF
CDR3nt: TGTGCCAGTAGTACCCGAAGACAGGGATCAGATGGCTACACCTTC

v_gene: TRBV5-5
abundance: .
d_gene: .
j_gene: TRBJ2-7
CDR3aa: CASSLGLGNYEQYF
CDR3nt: TGTGCCAGCAGCCTCGGACTGGGGAACTACGAGCAGTACTTC

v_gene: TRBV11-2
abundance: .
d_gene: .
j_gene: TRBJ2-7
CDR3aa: CASSLSDGTYEQYF
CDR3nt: TGTGCCAGCAGCTTGTCGGACGGGACCTACGAGCAGTACTTC

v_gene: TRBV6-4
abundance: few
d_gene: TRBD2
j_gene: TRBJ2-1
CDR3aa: CASRKTSGRHNEQFF
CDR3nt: TGTGCCAGCAGGAAAACTAGCGGGAGACACAATGAGCAGTTCTTC

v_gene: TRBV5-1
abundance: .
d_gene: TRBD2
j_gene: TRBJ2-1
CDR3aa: CASSSEAGGNEQFF
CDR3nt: TGCGCCAGCAGCTCAGAAGCGGGAGGGAATGAGCAGTTCTTC

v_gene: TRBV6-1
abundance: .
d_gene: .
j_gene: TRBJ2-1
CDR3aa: CASTRGLDGNEQFF
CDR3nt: TGTGCCAGCACTAGAGGGCTAGACGGCAATGAGCAGTTCTTC

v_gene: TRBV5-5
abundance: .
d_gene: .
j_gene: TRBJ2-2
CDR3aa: CASSFRVSANTGELFF
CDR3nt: TGTGCCAGCAGCTTCAGGGTTTCCGCGAACACCGGGGAGCTGTTTTTT

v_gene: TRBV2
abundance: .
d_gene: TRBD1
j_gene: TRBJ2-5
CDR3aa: CASSEYGTVTQETQYF
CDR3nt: TGTGCCAGCAGTGAATATGGGACAGTGACACAAGAGACCCAGTACTTC

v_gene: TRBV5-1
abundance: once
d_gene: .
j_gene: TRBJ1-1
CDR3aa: CASSLTGATEAFF
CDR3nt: TGCGCCAGCAGCTTGACAGGTGCCACTGAAGCTTTCTTT

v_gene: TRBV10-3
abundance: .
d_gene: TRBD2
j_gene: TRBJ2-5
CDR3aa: CAITREPPGSGRFRSTQETQYF
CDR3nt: TGTGCCATCACCCGAGAACCCCCAGGAAGCGGGAGGTTCCGGTCCACACAAGAGACCCAGTACTTC

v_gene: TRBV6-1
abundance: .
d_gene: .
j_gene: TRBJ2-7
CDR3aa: CASSEQGKLATKYF
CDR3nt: TGTGCCAGCAGTGAACAGGGCAAACTTGCTACGAAGTACTTC

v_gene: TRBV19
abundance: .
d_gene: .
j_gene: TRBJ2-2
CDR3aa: CASSMAGTGELFF
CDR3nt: TGTGCCAGTAGTATGGCAGGCACCGGGGAGCTGTTTTTT

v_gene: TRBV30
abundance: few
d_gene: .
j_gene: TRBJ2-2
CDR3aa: CAWSAQVLRDSRGGELFF
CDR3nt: TGTGCCTGGAGTGCACAGGTCTTACGAGACTCGCGGGGCGGGGAGCTGTTTTTT

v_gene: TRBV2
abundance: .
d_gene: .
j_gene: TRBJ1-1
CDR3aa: CASSEPGVGSTEAFF
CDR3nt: TGTGCCAGCAGTGAACCGGGCGTGGGGAGCACTGAAGCTTTCTTT

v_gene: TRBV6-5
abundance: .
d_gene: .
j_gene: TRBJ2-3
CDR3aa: CASTQGPGQQYF
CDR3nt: TGTGCCAGCACCCAGGGGCCCGGACAGCAGTATTTT

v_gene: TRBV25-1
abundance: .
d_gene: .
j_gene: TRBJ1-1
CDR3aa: CAVEEIGAEAFF
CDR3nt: TGTGCCGTAGAGGAGATAGGCGCTGAAGCTTTCTTT

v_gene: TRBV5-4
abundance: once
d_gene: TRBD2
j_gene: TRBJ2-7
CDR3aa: CASSSTSGNPYEQYF
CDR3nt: TGTGCCAGCAGCTCGACTAGCGGGAATCCCTACGAGCAGTACTTC

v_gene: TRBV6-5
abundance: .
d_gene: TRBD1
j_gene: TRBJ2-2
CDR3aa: CASRSRGTGELFF
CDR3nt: TGTGCCAGCAGGTCCAGGGGGACCGGGGAGCTGTTTTTT

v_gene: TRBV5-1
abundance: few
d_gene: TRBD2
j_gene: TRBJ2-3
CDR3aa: CASSLEVAGSTDTQYF
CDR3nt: TGCGCCAGCAGCTTGGAGGTAGCGGGCTCCACAGATACGCAGTATTTT

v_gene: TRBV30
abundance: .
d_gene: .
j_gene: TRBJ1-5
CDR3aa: CAWIPAGSNQPQHF
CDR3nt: TGTGCCTGGATTCCCGCCGGGAGCAATCAGCCCCAGCATTTT

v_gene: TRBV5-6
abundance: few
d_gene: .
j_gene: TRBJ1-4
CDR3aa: CASSLGRGYEKLFF
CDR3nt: TGTGCCAGCAGCTTGGGTCGAGGGTATGAAAAACTGTTTTTT

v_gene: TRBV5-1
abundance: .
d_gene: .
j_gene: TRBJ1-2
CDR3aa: CASSLAGDGYGYTF
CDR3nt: TGCGCCAGCAGCTTGGCAGGGGACGGCTATGGCTACACCTTC

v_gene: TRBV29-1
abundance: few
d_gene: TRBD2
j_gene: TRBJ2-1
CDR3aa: CSVSGLAASSYNEQFF
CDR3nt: TGCAGCGTCTCGGGACTAGCGGCCAGCTCCTACAATGAGCAGTTCTTC

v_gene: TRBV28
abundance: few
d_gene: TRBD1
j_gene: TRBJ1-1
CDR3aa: CASSHPAVPGQGIANFSEAFF
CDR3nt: TGTGCCAGCAGTCACCCCGCTGTCCCGGGACAGGGAATAGCAAACTTTTCTGAAGCTTTCTTT

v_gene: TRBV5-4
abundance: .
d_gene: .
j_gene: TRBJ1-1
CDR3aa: CASSLQGGGGTEAFF
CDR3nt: TGTGCCAGCAGCCTGCAAGGAGGAGGAGGCACTGAAGCTTTCTTT

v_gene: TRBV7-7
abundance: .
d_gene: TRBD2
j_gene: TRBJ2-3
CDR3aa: CASSKLAGFTDTQYF
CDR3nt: TGTGCCAGCAGCAAACTAGCGGGGTTCACAGATACGCAGTATTTT

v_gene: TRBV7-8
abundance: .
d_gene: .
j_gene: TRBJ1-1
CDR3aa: CASSLTVNTEAFF
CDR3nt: TGTGCCAGCAGCTTAACAGTAAACACTGAAGCTTTCTTT

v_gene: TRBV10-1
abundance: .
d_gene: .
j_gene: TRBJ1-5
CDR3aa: CASRDISNQPQHF
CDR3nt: TGCGCCAGCAGGGACATCAGCAATCAGCCCCAGCATTTT

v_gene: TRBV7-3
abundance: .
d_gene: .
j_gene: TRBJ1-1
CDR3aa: CASSSQDRSTEAFF
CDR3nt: TGTGCCAGCAGCTCCCAGGACAGAAGCACTGAAGCTTTCTTT

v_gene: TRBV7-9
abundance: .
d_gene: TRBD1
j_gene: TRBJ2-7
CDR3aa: CASQDRDYYEQYF
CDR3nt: TGTGCCAGCCAGGACAGGGATTACTACGAGCAGTACTTC

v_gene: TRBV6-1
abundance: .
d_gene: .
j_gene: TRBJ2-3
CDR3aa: CASTWGVGTDTQYF
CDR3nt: TGTGCCAGCACATGGGGAGTGGGCACAGATACGCAGTATTTT

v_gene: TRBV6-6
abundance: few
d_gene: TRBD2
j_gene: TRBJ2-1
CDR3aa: CASSNGLAMYNEQFF
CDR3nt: TGTGCCAGCAGTAATGGACTAGCGATGTACAATGAGCAGTTCTTC

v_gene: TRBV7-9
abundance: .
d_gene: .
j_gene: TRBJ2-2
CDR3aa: CASSFYREVTGELFF
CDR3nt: TGTGCCAGCAGCTTCTACAGGGAAGTGACCGGGGAGCTGTTTTTT

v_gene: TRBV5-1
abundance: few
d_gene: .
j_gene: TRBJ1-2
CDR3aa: CASSPDNPNYGYTF
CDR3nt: TGCGCCAGCAGCCCGGACAACCCTAACTATGGCTACACCTTC

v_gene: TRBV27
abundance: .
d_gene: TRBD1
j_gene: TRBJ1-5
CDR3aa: CASSFRQGNQPQHF
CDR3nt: TGTGCCAGCAGTTTTCGACAGGGAAATCAGCCCCAGCATTTT

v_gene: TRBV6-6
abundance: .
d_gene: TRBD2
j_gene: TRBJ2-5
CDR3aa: CASSLWASGSGETQYF
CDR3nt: TGTGCCAGCAGCCTCTGGGCTAGCGGGAGTGGAGAGACCCAGTACTTC

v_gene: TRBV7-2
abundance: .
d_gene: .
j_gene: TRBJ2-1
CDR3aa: CASSQGYTYNEQFF
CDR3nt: TGTGCCAGCAGCCAGGGGTACACCTACAATGAGCAGTTCTTC